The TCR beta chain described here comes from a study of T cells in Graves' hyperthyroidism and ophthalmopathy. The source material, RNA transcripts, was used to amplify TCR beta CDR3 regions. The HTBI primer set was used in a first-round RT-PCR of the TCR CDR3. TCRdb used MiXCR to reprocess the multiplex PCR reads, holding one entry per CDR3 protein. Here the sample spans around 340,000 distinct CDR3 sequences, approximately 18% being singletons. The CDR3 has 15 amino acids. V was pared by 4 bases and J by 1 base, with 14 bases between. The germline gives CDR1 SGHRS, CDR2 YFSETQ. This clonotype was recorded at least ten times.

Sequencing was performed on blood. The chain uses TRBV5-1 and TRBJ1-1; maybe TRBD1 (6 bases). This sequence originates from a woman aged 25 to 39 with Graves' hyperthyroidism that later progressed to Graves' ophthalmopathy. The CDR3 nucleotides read TGCGCCAGCAGCCAATTGGGACACGAGAACACTGAAGCTTTCTTT. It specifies CASSQLGHENTEAFF.